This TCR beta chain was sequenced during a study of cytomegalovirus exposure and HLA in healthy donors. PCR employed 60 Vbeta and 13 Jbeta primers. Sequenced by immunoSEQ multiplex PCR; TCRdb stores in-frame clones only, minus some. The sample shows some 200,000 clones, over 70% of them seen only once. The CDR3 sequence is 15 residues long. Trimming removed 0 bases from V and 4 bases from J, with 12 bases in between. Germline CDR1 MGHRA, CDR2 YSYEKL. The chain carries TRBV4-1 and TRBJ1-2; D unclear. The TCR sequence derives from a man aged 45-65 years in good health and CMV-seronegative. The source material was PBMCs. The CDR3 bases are TGCGCCAGCAGCCAAGAAGGCGGGAGGTCCTATGGCTACACCTTC. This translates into CASSQEGGRSYGYTF.